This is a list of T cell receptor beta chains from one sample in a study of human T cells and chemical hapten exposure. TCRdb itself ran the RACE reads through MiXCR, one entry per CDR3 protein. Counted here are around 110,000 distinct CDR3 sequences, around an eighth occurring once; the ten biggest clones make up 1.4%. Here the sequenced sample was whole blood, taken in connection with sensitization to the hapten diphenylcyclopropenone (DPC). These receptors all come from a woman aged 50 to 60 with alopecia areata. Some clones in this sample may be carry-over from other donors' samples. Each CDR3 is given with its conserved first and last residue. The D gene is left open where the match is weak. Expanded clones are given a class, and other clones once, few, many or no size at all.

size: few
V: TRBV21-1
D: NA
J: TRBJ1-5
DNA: TGTGCCAGCAGCCGAGGGGACTTGTGCCACCTAATTTATAGCAATCAGCCCCAGCATTTT
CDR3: CASSRGDLCHLIYSNQPQHF

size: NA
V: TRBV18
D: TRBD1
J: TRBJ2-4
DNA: TGTGCCAGCTCACCACCGGGACAGCTGGTCCAAAACATTCAGTACTTC
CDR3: CASSPPGQLVQNIQYF

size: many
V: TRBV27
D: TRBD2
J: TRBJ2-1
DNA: TGTGCCAGCAGTCCCCCGCTGGGTGCGGGGGGGCGCAATGAGCAGTTCTTC
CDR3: CASSPPLGAGGRNEQFF

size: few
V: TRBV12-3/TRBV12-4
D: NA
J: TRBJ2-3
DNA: TGTGCCAGCAGTTTCGAGGATTCCACAGATACGCAGTATTTT
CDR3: CASSFEDSTDTQYF

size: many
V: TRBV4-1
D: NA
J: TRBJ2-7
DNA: TGCGCCAGCAGCCAAGATCCGGTGGGCAGTACCTACGAGCAGTACTTC
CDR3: CASSQDPVGSTYEQYF

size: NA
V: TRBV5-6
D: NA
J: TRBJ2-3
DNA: TGTGCCAGCAGCTTTCGCGAGCGCACAGATACGCAGTATTTT
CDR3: CASSFRERTDTQYF

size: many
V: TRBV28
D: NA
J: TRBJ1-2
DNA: TGTGCCAGCAGTTTCGGTACCGGCCGCTATGGCTACACCTTC
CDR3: CASSFGTGRYGYTF

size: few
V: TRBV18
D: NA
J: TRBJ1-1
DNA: TGTGCCAGCTCACCAATACGGGAGTCTGAAGCTTTCTTT
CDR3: CASSPIRESEAFF

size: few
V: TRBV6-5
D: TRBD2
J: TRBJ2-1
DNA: TGTGCCAGCAGTTACTCGATGGCGGGAGGAAGCAATGAGCAGTTCTTC
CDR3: CASSYSMAGGSNEQFF

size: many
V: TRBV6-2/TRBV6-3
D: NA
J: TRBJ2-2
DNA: TGTGCCAGCAGTTACGCGGGGATGACCGGGGAGCTGTTTTTT
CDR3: CASSYAGMTGELFF

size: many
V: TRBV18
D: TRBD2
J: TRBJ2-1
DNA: TGTGCCAGCTCAGTACTCCAAATAAGCGGGGTTGAGCAGTTCTTC
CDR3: CASSVLQISGVEQFF

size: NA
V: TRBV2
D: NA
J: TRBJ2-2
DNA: TGTGCCAGCACCGAGAACACCGGGGAGCTGTTTTTT
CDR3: CASTENTGELFF

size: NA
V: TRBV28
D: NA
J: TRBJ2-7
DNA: TGTGCCAGCAGTCCGTCGGACTACTCCTACGAGCAGTACTTC
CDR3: CASSPSDYSYEQYF

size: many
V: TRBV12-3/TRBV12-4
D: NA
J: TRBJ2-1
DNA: TGTGCCAGCAGTCCCCCTACTCGACGGGGTGATGAGCAGTTCTTC
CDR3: CASSPPTRRGDEQFF

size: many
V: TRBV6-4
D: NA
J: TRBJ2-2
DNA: TGTGCCAGCAGTGACTCAAAGGGACAGAACACCGGGGAGCTGTTTTTT
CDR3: CASSDSKGQNTGELFF

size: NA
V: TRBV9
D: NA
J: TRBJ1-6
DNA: TGTGCCAGCAGCTCCCGCCAAATGGGGAATTCACCCCTCCACTTT
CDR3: CASSSRQMGNSPLHF

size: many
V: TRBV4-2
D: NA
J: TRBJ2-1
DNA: TGTGCCAGCAGCCCCCAAGGTGGCGGGAAGGGTAGTGAGCAGTTCTTC
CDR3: CASSPQGGGKGSEQFF

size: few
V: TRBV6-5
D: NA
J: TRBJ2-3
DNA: TGTGCCAGCAGCCCATTGACAGTGCGCACAGATACGCAGTATTTT
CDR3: CASSPLTVRTDTQYF

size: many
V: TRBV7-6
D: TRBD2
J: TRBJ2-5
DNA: TGTGCCAGCAGCCCCCAGCGGGGGGGGGGCCAAGAGACCCAGTACTTC
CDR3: CASSPQRGGGQETQYF

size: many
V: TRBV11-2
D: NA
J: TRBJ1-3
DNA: TGTGCCAGCAGCTTAACTGGAAACACCATATATTTT
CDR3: CASSLTGNTIYF

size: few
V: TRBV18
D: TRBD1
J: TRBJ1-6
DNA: TGTGGCAGCTCACCATTCGGACAGGGCTCCTCCTATAATTCACCCCTCCACTTT
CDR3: CGSSPFGQGSSYNSPLHF

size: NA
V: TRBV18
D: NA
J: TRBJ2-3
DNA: TGTGCCAGCTCGGAGGCTGTTGGGACGCAGTATTTT
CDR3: CASSEAVGTQYF

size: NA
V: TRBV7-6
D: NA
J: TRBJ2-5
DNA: TGTGCCAGCAGCCTTCTTAACTCCTTAGAGACCCAGTACTTC
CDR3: CASSLLNSLETQYF

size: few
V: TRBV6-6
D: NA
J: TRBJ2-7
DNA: TGTGCCACGTACCGGACGCCCCTCGAGCAGTACTTC
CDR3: CATYRTPLEQYF

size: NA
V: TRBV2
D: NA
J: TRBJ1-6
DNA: TGTGCCAGCAGGAGGGAGAGGACGAATTCACCCCTCCACTTT
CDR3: CASRRERTNSPLHF

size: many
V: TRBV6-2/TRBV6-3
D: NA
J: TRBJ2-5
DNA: TGTGCCAGCAGTTACTCTGAATTACAAGAGACCCAGTACTTC
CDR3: CASSYSELQETQYF

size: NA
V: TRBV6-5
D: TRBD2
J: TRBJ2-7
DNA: TGTGCCAGCAGTTACCAGGGACTAGCGGCGGGTGAGCAGTACTTC
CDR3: CASSYQGLAAGEQYF

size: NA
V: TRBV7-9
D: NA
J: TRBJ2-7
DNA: TGTGCCAGCAGCACCCCACGCGGGGGCGCGTCGTACGAGCAGTACTTC
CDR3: CASSTPRGGASYEQYF

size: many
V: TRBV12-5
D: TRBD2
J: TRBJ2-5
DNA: TGTGCTAGTGCCCCGCCCGGGGGGAGAACCGCGAAGACCCAGTACTTC
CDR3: CASAPPGGRTAKTQYF

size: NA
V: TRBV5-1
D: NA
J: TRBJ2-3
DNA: TGCGCCAGCAGCTTGGCCGGGCAGCAGCTAAGCACAGATACGCAGTATTTT
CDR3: CASSLAGQQLSTDTQYF

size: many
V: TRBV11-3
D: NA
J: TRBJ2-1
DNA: TGTGCCAGCAGCTTAGAGCAGGGAGGGGGCTCCTACAATGAGCAGTTCTTC
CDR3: CASSLEQGGGSYNEQFF

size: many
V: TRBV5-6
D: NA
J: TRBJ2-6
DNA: TGTGCCAGCAGCTTGGCCGTCGGCGGGGGCTGGGCCAACGTCCTGACTTTC
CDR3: CASSLAVGGGWANVLTF

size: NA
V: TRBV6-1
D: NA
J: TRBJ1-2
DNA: TGTGCCACCCGACGGGGGGCAAATGACTATGGCTACACCTTC
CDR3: CATRRGANDYGYTF

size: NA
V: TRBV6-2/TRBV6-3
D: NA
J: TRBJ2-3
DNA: TGTGCCAGCAGTTCCACTAGAGATACGCAGTATTTT
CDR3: CASSSTRDTQYF

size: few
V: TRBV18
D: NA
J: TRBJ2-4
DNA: TGTGCCAGCTCACCACCCAGGACTGGTGTCGAGGGCATTCAGTACTTC
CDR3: CASSPPRTGVEGIQYF

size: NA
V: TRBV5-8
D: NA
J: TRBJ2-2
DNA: TGTGCCAGCAGCCCCATGGGGGGCTGGAACACCGGGGAGCTGTTTTTT
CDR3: CASSPMGGWNTGELFF

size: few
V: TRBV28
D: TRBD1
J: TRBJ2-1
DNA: TGTGCCACAAAGGGACAGGGGAGGAATGAGCAGTTCTTC
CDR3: CATKGQGRNEQFF

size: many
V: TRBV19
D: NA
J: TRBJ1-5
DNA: TGTGCCAGTAATAGACAAGGGGCTGTCTATAGCAATCAGCCCCAGCATTTT
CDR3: CASNRQGAVYSNQPQHF

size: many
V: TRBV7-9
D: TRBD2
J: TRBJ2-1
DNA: TGTGCCAGCAGCTTAGGGGAGCGGGACGGGCAGTTCTTC
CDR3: CASSLGERDGQFF

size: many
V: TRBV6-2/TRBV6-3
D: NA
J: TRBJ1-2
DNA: TGTGCCAGCAGTTACTCGACCCCCCCAGGCTACACCTTC
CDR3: CASSYSTPPGYTF

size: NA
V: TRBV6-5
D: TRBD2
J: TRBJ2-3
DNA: TGTGCCAGCAGTTATCTAGCGGGAGCTTACACAGATACGCAGTATTTT
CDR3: CASSYLAGAYTDTQYF

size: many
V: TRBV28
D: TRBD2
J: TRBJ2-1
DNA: TGTGCCAGCAGTTTTGGGACTAGCGCGTACAATGAGCAGTTCTTC
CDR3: CASSFGTSAYNEQFF